This TCR beta chain is from a study of cytomegalovirus exposure and HLA in healthy donors (dated 2017 in TCRdb). Study-wide context: In an earlier analysis of several hundred of the donors, roughly 300 Gb of sequence data and 90 million to 120 million unique TCR beta sequences from approximately 180 million T cells were reported. Approximately 300 gigabases of sequencing data and about 92 million unique TCR sequences made up an early release that covered several hundred HLA-typed donors. Of the roughly 400 genotyped donors, 65% to 90% fell in the genetic ancestry cluster associated with self-reported Caucasian donors. The study aimed to test whether cataloging public T cell receptors could reveal signatures of past pathogen exposure. The study used immunosequencing to profile the T cell repertoires of several hundred subjects and linked those repertoires to cytomegalovirus serostatus. In addition to the first cohort of 666 subjects, a separate validation cohort of 120 different subjects was used. To predict cytomegalovirus infection status, the study combined high-throughput TCR immunosequencing, statistical association of individual TCRs with disease status, and machine learning. In a later analysis, previously published TCR beta repertoires from several hundred donors were re-analyzed and high-resolution HLA genotyping was added so that TCR occurrence patterns could be studied. Rather than drawing on any new phenotypic data, the later analysis identified candidate immune exposures from TCR beta sequences and the way those sequences occurred across donors. In an earlier analysis of around 540 of the donors, high-throughput TCR beta sequencing was used to judge whether each TCR beta V gene segment behaved as functional or pseudogenic. Donor age, sex, ethnicity and CMV serostatus were compiled alongside the repertoire data. In a later genetic analysis, genome-wide SNP genotypes for about 65% of the roughly 700 donors were used, and that subset was treated as a discovery cohort. All discovery cohort repertoires had been generated using a single sequencing platform. Both class I and class II loci were covered by HLA typing, at four-digit resolution. Typing coverage varied by locus: about 620-630 donors for A, B, C, DRB1 and DQB1; 522 for DQA1; nearly 610 for DPA1; 450 to 480 for DPB1. Five DR-DQ haplotypes were handled as single units for association and clustering because linkage in the cohort was strong. Among roughly 400 genotyped donors of the cohort, an average of roughly 240,000 unique TCR beta nucleotide sequences were sequenced per donor, around a sixth of them non-productive.

Trimmed from V: 2 bases; trimmed from J: 4 bases; junction bases lacking a gene match: 1. Including the terminal cysteine and phenylalanine, the CDR3 comprises 13 residues. The retained sequence is limited to the CDR3, 39 bases, with the frame set at the first base. CDR1 and CDR2, looked up from the germline V gene, are SGHDT and YYEEEE. On this clone: Its antigen remains undetermined. One base away there is no much larger clone; base qualities are not given.

In total, approximately 690 healthy bone marrow donors made up the cohort. At the time of sampling, all cohort members were nominally healthy, though unrecorded immune exposures were likely present. The donor was CMV seronegative and was included in the group of over 300 seronegative cohort members. Every donor gave a peripheral blood sample, and the peripheral blood mononuclear cells from that sample were used for TCR beta sequencing. The Qiagen DNeasy Blood Extraction Kit was used to extract genomic DNA from the blood cell samples. The method behind the library was the immunoSEQ multiplex PCR assay. For the multiplex PCR, a mixture combining 60 forward primers for TCR Vbeta segments and 13 reverse primers for TCR Jbeta segments was used. The CDR3 region of rearranged TCR beta genes was amplified from genomic DNA with a multiplex PCR assay. Amplified TCR beta libraries were sequenced as 87-base-pair reads on the Illumina HiSeq System. In the paper's pipeline: In a later analysis, 70 million to 95 million unique TCR beta chains were counted across the 500 to 700 repertoires, and approximately 11 million of these chains were shared by at least two donors. To remove PCR and sequencing errors, raw reads were error-corrected and collapsed into unique sequences using a nearest-neighbor algorithm that merged closely related sequences. To assign V, D and J gene segments, CDR3 sequences were aligned to IMGT reference sequences. For a sequence to be retained, at least a six-nucleotide match to both a V gene segment and a J gene segment was required. A rearrangement counted as productive if the CDR3 had no stop codons and remained in frame with V and J, and every other rearrangement counted as non-productive. CDR3 was defined by IMGT convention, running from the second conserved V-encoded cysteine to the conserved J-encoded phenylalanine. In an earlier analysis of around 540 of the donors, sequences lacking an unambiguous match to a single V gene segment were excluded. An earlier analysis of a few hundred of the donors classified V segments as functional when productive rearrangements were above 56.7% and as segregating when the standard deviation between donors was above 5%. A statistical classification framework was built to diagnose cytomegalovirus status from the catalog of TCR beta chain sequences. V and J gene assignment, in a later analysis, came from comparing TCR nucleotide sequences with IMGT/GENE-DB human TR gene sequences. The TCRdist pipeline was used in a later analysis to assign CDR3 sequences and most-parsimonious VDJ recombination scenarios. In a later analysis, every TCR beta chain was defined by the combination of its CDR3 amino acid sequence and its V-gene family, and reads without a unique V-gene family were dropped. A later analysis removed roughly 590 highly shared, low-generation-probability nucleotide sequences to deal with suspected cross-contamination and a sequencing artifact. In a later analysis, a clonal expansion index was calculated for each public chain from normalized within-repertoire ranks of inferred template counts. Generation probabilities in a later analysis came from a VDJ recombination model fitted to out-of-frame rearrangements, and those results were checked against IGoR. A later analysis scored TCR-TCR, TCR-HLA and TCR-CMV co-occurrence with hypergeometric tests, applying a repertoire-size bias correction to TCR pairs. False discovery rates were estimated in a later analysis by permuting HLA or CMV assignments 20 times. A later analysis grouped co-occurring TCRs with DBSCAN, adding TCRdist sequence similarity when clustering within HLA-allele-positive subsets. For co-occurrence clustering, repertoires with fewer than 30,000 or more than 120,000 public chains were excluded, along with five repertoires with anomalous nucleotide sharing. TCRdb carries this immuneACCESS record with in-frame sequences only. Its versions omit some clonotypes, under half of them owing to an unresolved V gene in the studies checked, with the rest unexplained. V, J and clone size were drawn from that table, and D and trimming were deduced from the DNA. The sample table shows roughly 110,000 clones, and around 77% are seen once. The top ten constitute 4.2% of the sample.

General study outcomes and caveats: Presence/absence analyses assumed roughly uniform sequencing depth across donors, an assumption that may not hold. A later analysis found that most CMV-associated TCR beta chains appeared HLA-restricted, with HLA associations seemingly driven largely by CMV exposure. A later genetic analysis associated a missense DCLRE1C variant with V-gene and J-gene trimming of TCR beta chains, and an independent cohort replicated the association. HLA typing was unavailable for some donors at each locus, so association tests used only the typed subset. When HLA alleles, especially DR and DQ, strongly co-occurred, TCR associations were difficult to assign to individual alleles. The earlier analysis of 587 of the donors excluded about 16 rarely observed V segments, including chromosome 9 orphons, because counts were too low. In a later analysis, some 17,000 TCR beta sequences were associated with specific HLA alleles at a false discovery rate of 0.05. The 87-base-pair reads could not distinguish some IMGT-functional V segments, including TRBV6-2 and TRBV6-3, so those segments were excluded. Several of the top co-occurrence clusters appeared to be linked to parvovirus B19, influenza, CMV and Epstein-Barr virus, according to a later analysis. A cluster of highly shared sequence variants was judged likely to be a technical artifact of the sequencing pipeline. In this cohort, only TCR beta chains were sequenced, and detectable features were limited by the absence of alpha or paired-chain data. In both the original and validation cohorts, the classifier was reported to diagnose cytomegalovirus status with high specificity and sensitivity. Linkage disequilibrium might explain the correlated functional status among segregating V segments, but an unknown experimental factor could not be excluded. Most TCR sequences were observed very rarely across donors, whereas some public TCRs were present in many individuals. Compared with equally common non-associated chains, HLA-associated TCR beta chains in a later analysis were more clonally expanded and had lower generation probabilities. In a later analysis, TCR association rates were found to vary across HLA loci, with the most associated TCRs seen for DRB1 alleles and the fewest for HLA-C alleles. The authors suggested that the approach could potentially be generalized to other disease states and immunological phenotypes. Compared with the roughly 700-donor mean, donors in an Asian-associated ancestry cluster had fewer N-insertions in productive TCRs, according to a later genetic analysis. The study gave a list of some 150 TCR beta chains associated with cytomegalovirus. Three of the identified cytomegalovirus-associated TCR beta chains were confirmed in vitro to be specific for cytomegalovirus antigens. CMV serostatus was the only immune exposure information available for the cohort. A further reported finding was that TCR beta sequences accurately predicted the HLA-A and HLA-B alleles for most subjects in the first cohort. In an earlier analysis of approximately 590 of the donors, most TCR beta V segments appeared in productive rearrangements about 87% or about 30% of the time, broadly matching IMGT annotations.

The chain employs TRBV5-6 and TRBJ2-3; TRBD2 agrees with 7 junctional bases. Sequenced input: PBMCs. The clonotype was recovered from a male donor in good health and CMV-seronegative. This receptor has the CDR3 CASSFGRADTQYF. At the DNA level, the sequence is TGTGCCAGCAGCTTTGGGAGGGCAGATACGCAGTATTTT.